These 27 T cell receptor beta chains share one sample of origin, sequenced in a study of blood T cell repertoires in COVID-19. Generated by immunoSEQ multiplex PCR, the TCRdb table keeps only in-frame clones and is missing some. The table records 250,000 to 300,000 clones, more than 70% of them present only once. Input material: peripheral blood. These TCRs come from a woman in her 30s with COVID-19, enrolled during active disease.

Note on this clone: Sequence at one end of the junction differs from germline and may be a read error. The chain is built from TRBV5-5 and TRBJ1-6; D may be TRBD1 (6 bases). Germline lookup yields CDR1 SGHKS and CDR2 YYEKEE (reference sequence). This CDR3 comprises 14 residues. As DNA, the CDR3 is TGTGCCAGCAGATTGGGGGGCGAATATTCACCCCTCCACTTT. This sequence encodes CASRLGGEYSPLHF.

The chain combines TRBV28 with TRBJ1-1; no reliable D call. V was clipped by 1 base and J by 1 base, with 4 bases between them. The CDR3 sequence is 13 residues long. CDR1 is MDHEN and CDR2 is SYDVKM in the germline V gene. The CDR3 region has the DNA TGTGCCAGCAGTTTATTGAGGAACACTGAAGCTTTCTTT. Translating it yields CASSLLRNTEAFF.

The J gene is TRBJ1-2, the V gene TRBV13; TRBD1 might be the D (6 bases). CDR1 is PRHDT and CDR2 is FYEKMQ in the germline V gene (reference sequence). The CDR3 is 14 amino acids. V lost 4 bases and J lost 8, with 17 bases in between. This CDR3 reads CASSSQGPLEGYTF. DNA of the CDR3: TGTGCCAGCAGCTCACAGGGCCCCCTCGAGGGCTACACCTTC. Filled out from reference TRBV13 and TRBJ1-2, the complete variable domain reads AAGVIQSPRHLIKEKRETATLKCYPIPRHDTVYWYQQGPGQDPQFLISFYEKMQSDKGSIPDRFSAQQFSDYHSELNMSSLELGDSALYFCASSSQGPLEGYTFGSGTRLTVV.

The V call is TRBV18, the J call TRBJ2-7; 11 positions agree with TRBD1. With 2 bases clipped from V and 4 bases from J, the junction kept 7 bases outside the gene matches. This CDR3 comprises 16 residues. The germline V gene encodes CDR1 KGHSH and CDR2 LQKENI. CDR3 DNA sequence: TGTGCCAGCTCACCAAGCAGGACAGGGGGCTTATACGAGCAGTACTTC. Its translation is CASSPSRTGGLYEQYF.

The J gene is TRBJ1-2, the V gene TRBV4-3; 8 nucleotides line up with TRBD1. The CDR3 consists of 14 residues. Germline values: CDR1 LGHNA, CDR2 YSLEER. J gave up 7 bases and V 4 bases, and 8 bases lay outside the gene matches. CDR3 loop: CASSPQGARSGYTF. The CDR3 DNA sequence: TGCGCCAGCAGCCCCCAGGGGGCGCGAAGTGGCTACACCTTC.

V is TRBV14 and J is TRBJ1-1; D call uncertain. The CDR3 totals 13 residues. Per the germline V gene, CDR1 is SGHDN and CDR2 is FVKESK. Deletions cut 3 bases from V and 4 bases from J, with 9 bases between. CDR3: CASSQGWVTEAFF. The DNA for the CDR3 is TGTGCCAGCAGCCAGGGCTGGGTCACTGAAGCTTTCTTT.

The V call is TRBV5-4, the J call TRBJ2-2; D not resolved. Per germline, CDR1 SGHNT and CDR2 YYREEE (reference sequence). The length of the CDR3 is 15 residues. V lost 0 bases to trimming and J lost 3 bases, with 9 bases between them. The CDR3 DNA sequence: TGTGCCAGCAGCTTGGGGCAACCATACACCGGGGAGCTGTTTTTT. Amino acid sequence: CASSLGQPYTGELFF.

The chain couples TRBV6-5 to TRBJ1-3; D not resolved. With 8 bases removed from V and 1 base from J, the gap between germline ends came to 12 bases. The CDR3 loop spans 14 amino acids. Germline V CDR1 and CDR2: MNHEY, SVGAGI. The DNA of the CDR3 is TGTGCCAGCGGCCGCTCCGCATCTGGAAACACCATATATTTT. Translating gives CASGRSASGNTIYF.

This clone was seen a single time. The genes are TRBV27 and TRBJ2-1, with TRBD2 identical over 14 bases. The CDR3 totals 19 residues. The V gene's germline CDR1 is MNHEY and CDR2 SMNVEV (reference sequence). J lost 0 bases, V lost 5 bases, and 9 bases had no gene match. The CDR3 DNA sequence: TGTGCCAGCAGTCCCCCGACTAGCGGGAGGGCCTTCTCCTACAATGAGCAGTTCTTC. This codes for CASSPPTSGRAFSYNEQFF.

CDR3 sequence reads: CASSLQPGQGHNEQFF. In nucleotides, the CDR3 is TGCGCCAGCAGCTTGCAACCGGGACAGGGGCACAATGAGCAGTTCTTC. The genes are TRBV5-1 and TRBJ2-1; 10 nucleotides line up with TRBD1. The CDR3 has 16 residues. Trimming removed 1 base from V and 5 bases from J; junction bases left unmatched: 6. From germline, CDR1 is SGHRS and CDR2 YFSETQ.

The gene calls are TRBV7-9 and TRBJ2-7; 8 bases are shared with TRBD1. Per germline, CDR1 SEHNR and CDR2 FQNEAQ (reference sequence). There are 16 residues in the CDR3. Losses at the gene ends were 0 bases for V and 1 base for J; bases not matched to a gene: 5. CDR3 DNA sequence: TGTGCCAGCAGCTTAGCGACAGGGGTGGAGTCCTACGAGCAGTACTTC. It codes for CASSLATGVESYEQYF.

V is TRBV6-5 and J is TRBJ2-7; 9 nucleotides match TRBD1. CDR3 length: 14 amino acids. Losses at the gene ends were 6 bases for V and 2 bases for J; bases not matched to a gene: 5. Germline V lookup: CDR1 MNHEY, CDR2 SVGAGI. In DNA form, the CDR3 reads TGTGCCAGCAGCCGGACAGGGGAAGCCTACGAGCAGTACTTC. This encodes CASSRTGEAYEQYF.

This sequence joins TRBV30 and TRBJ2-7; TRBD2 matches 8 bases. The CDR3 has 14 residues. CDR1 and CDR2 from the germline V gene are GTSNPN and SVGIG (reference sequence). The V segment lost 1 base and the J segment 9 bases; nucleotides outside the gene matches: 11. For the CDR3, the DNA is TGTGCCTGGAGTGCGGGGGGGAACTCGGACGGGCAGTACTTC. Its translation is CAWSAGGNSDGQYF.

The V gene is TRBV28, the J gene TRBJ1-3, with D perhaps TRBD1 (5 bases). This CDR3 contains 15 residues. The germline gives CDR1 MDHEN, CDR2 SYDVKM. The V gene lost 1 base and the J gene lost 10 bases, with 17 bases spanning the gap. CDR3: CASSLLGLTYGTIYF. CDR3 nucleotides: TGTGCCAGCAGTTTATTGGGGCTTACCTACGGGACCATATATTTT.

In DNA, the CDR3 is TGTGCCAGCAGCTCAACGACTAGCGGGAGCAAAGCTGGGGCCAACGTCCTGACTTTC. This codes for CASSSTTSGSKAGANVLTF. The chain carries TRBV7-9 and TRBJ2-6, with TRBD2 matching 12 bases. The CDR3 contains 19 residues. Germline V gives CDR1 SEHNR, CDR2 FQNEAQ (reference sequence). After removal of 4 bases from V and 2 bases from J, the junction contained 9 bases not matched to a gene.

This clone has a handful of counts. V and J are TRBV28 and TRBJ1-2, with TRBD1 identical over 8 bases. V trimming: 4 bases; J trimming: 6 bases; junction bases outside the gene matches: 4. CDR3 length: 13 residues. Germline CDR1 MDHEN, CDR2 SYDVKM. CDR3 nucleotide sequence: TGTGCCAGCAGTTGGACAGGGCGAGATGGCTACACCTTC. Residues: CASSWTGRDGYTF.

The CDR3 spells CASRDRSAYEQYF. The CDR3 DNA is TGTGCCAGCAGAGACAGGTCCGCCTACGAGCAGTACTTC. The rearrangement links TRBV2 to TRBJ2-7; D is perhaps TRBD1 (6 bases). CDR3 length equals 13 residues. Trimming pared 6 bases from V and 2 bases from J, leaving 11 bases between. Looked up from germline, CDR1 is SNHLY and CDR2 is FYNNEI.

V and J are TRBV11-1 and TRBJ2-1, with TRBD2 as a possible D gene (6 bases). Germline assignment: CDR1 SGHAT and CDR2 FQDESV (reference sequence). This CDR3 is built from 13 residues. Trimming took off 6 bases at V and 1 base at J, with 7 bases between the two ends. CDR3 nucleotide sequence: TGTGCCAGCAGGGACTATTCCTACAATGAGCAGTTCTTC. Translated, it gives CASRDYSYNEQFF.

This clone was seen just once. V usage is TRBV24-1 and J usage is TRBJ1-5, with 8 positions matching TRBD1. This CDR3 has 16 residues. With 2 bases clipped from V and 2 bases from J, the junction kept 4 bases outside the gene matches. Germline values: CDR1 KGHDR, CDR2 SFDVKD. In DNA, the CDR3 is TGTGCCACCAGTGATTCGACAGGGGTTGGCAATCAGCCCCAGCATTTT. Amino acids: CATSDSTGVGNQPQHF.

The rearrangement links TRBV2 to TRBJ2-3, with TRBD1 matching over 9 bases. This CDR3 spans 15 amino acids. Per the germline V gene, CDR1 is SNHLY and CDR2 is FYNNEI. The J segment lost 6 bases and the V segment lost 3 bases, leaving 7 bases of the junction unmatched. The CDR3 coding sequence is TGTGCCAGCAGTGAGGGGACAGGGATGTTGGATACGCAGTATTTT. Its translation: CASSEGTGMLDTQYF.

This sequence joins TRBV24-1 and TRBJ1-2, with TRBD1 as a possible D gene (6 bases). V lost 4 bases and J lost 4, with 18 bases in between. CDR1 and CDR2 (germline): KGHDR, SFDVKD. The CDR3 length is 16 residues. In DNA, the CDR3 is TGTGCCACCAGTGAAAGTCGGGCAGGGGTGGGCTATGGCTACACCTTC. Translation gives CATSESRAGVGYGYTF.

The V gene is TRBV4-2, the J gene TRBJ2-1, with TRBD2 as a possible D gene (6 bases). The CDR3 has 17 amino acids. Deletions cut 0 bases from V and 5 bases from J, with 17 bases between. Germline V lookup: CDR1 LGHNA, CDR2 YNFKEQ. The DNA for the CDR3 is TGTGCCAGCAGCCAAGAGAGGGGACTGAGCGAGGACAATGAGCAGTTCTTC. This gives the protein CASSQERGLSEDNEQFF.

The rearrangement joins TRBV2 to TRBJ1-2; D gene unclear. V gave up 8 bases and J gave up 6 bases, with 16 bases separating them. Germline assignment: CDR1 SNHLY and CDR2 FYNNEI. The CDR3 extends over 13 amino acids. CDR3 sequence reads: CASLRRGQDGYTF. The DNA for the CDR3 is TGTGCCAGCCTCCGGAGAGGGCAGGATGGCTACACCTTC.

The chain employs TRBV30 and TRBJ2-2; D perhaps matches TRBD1 (6 bases). The CDR3 is 13 residues long. CDR1 GTSNPN and CDR2 SVGIG come from the germline V gene (reference sequence). V dropped 2 bases and J dropped 8 bases, with 12 bases sitting between them. The CDR3 DNA sequence: TGTGCCTGGAGTAACAGGGAACTGGGGGAGCTGTTTTTT. Its translation: CAWSNRELGELFF.

The V call is TRBV29-1, the J call TRBJ2-1; 8 bases fit TRBD2. The CDR3 loop spans 12 amino acids. Germline CDR1 reads SQVTM; CDR2 reads ANQGSEA. Trimming took 5 bases from V and 3 from J; bases not matched to a gene: 0. The CDR3 DNA sequence: TGCAGCGTTACTAGCGGCTACAATGAGCAGTTCTTC. Amino acids: CSVTSGYNEQFF.

This clone appeared a single time. The gene calls are TRBV5-8 and TRBJ2-1; tentative D call: TRBD2 (6 bases). CDR3 size: 15 residues. The germline V and J ends were trimmed by 0 bases and 0 bases, with 7 bases remaining between them. CDR1 is SGHTS and CDR2 is YDEGEE in the germline V gene. CDR3 sequence (DNA): TGTGCCAGCAGCTTGGTTAGCGGCTCCTACAATGAGCAGTTCTTC. Its protein is CASSLVSGSYNEQFF.

V is TRBV28 and J is TRBJ1-5; 8 bases map to TRBD1. The V segment lost 5 bases and the J segment 7 bases; nucleotides outside the gene matches: 7. Germline V CDR1 and CDR2: MDHEN, SYDVKM. This CDR3 is built from 14 residues. The CDR3 spells CASSGDRGGQPQHF. The CDR3 DNA is TGTGCCAGCAGTGGCGACAGGGGAGGACAGCCCCAGCATTTT. The full variable domain, in which reference TRBV28 and TRBJ1-5 provide the parts outside the CDR3, is DVKVTQSSRYLVKRTGEKVFLECVQDMDHENMFWYRQDPGLGLRLIYFSYDVKMKEKGDIPEGYSVSREKKERFSLILESASTNQTSMYLCASSGDRGGQPQHFGDGTRLSIL.